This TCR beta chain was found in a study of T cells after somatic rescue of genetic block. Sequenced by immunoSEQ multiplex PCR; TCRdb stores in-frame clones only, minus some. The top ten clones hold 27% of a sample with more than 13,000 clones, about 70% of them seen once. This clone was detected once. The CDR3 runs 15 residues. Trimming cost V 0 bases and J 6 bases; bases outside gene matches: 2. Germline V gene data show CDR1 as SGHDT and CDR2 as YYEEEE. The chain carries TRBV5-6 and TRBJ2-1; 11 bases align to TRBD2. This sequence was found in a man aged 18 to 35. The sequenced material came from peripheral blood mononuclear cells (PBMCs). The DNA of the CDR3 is TGTGCCAGCAGCTTGGTAGCGGGGGGGATCAATGAGCAGTTCTTC. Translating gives CASSLVAGGINEQFF.